One sample yielded the 15 T cell receptor beta chains listed below, sequenced in a study of Ad26.COV2.S vaccination and SARS-CoV-2 variants. The assay was immunoSEQ multiplex PCR, and TCRdb's table has in-frame clones only and misses some. The sample holds about 350,000 clones, approximately 90% seen once. The sample consisted of peripheral blood, taken after recovery from COVID-19. The receptors here all came from a human donor who had recovered from COVID-19.

This sequence joins TRBV6-6 and TRBJ2-7, with D perhaps TRBD1 (5 bases). The germline gives CDR1 MNHNY, CDR2 SVGAGI (reference sequence). Trimming shortened V by 0 bases and J by 6 bases, and 12 bases separated the two germline ends. There are 14 residues in the CDR3. CDR3 sequence reads: CASSYSSQGSEQYF. DNA of the CDR3: TGTGCCAGCAGTTACTCGAGTCAGGGATCCGAGCAGTACTTC.

This chain uses TRBV21-1 with TRBJ1-5. TRBV21-1 is noted as a pseudogene. The length of the CDR3 is 15 residues. The CDR3 DNA is TGTGCCAGCAGCAAGAGCGCGGGGTTCAATCAGCCCCAGCATTTT. This sequence encodes CASSKSAGFNQPQHF.

The V call is TRBV4-1, the J call TRBJ1-4; TRBD1 aligns across 9 bases. Losses at the gene ends were 4 bases for V and 4 bases for J; bases not matched to a gene: 4. Per the germline V gene, CDR1 is MGHRA and CDR2 is YSYEKL. The length of the CDR3 is 15 residues. This CDR3 reads CASSPGQGLNEKLFF. For the CDR3, the DNA is TGCGCCAGCAGCCCGGGACAGGGCCTTAATGAAAAACTGTTTTTT.

The chain uses TRBV9 and TRBJ1-2; the match to TRBD1 covers 7 bases. The CDR3 is 15 amino acids. The germline V gene encodes CDR1 SGDLS and CDR2 YYNGEE. The ends lost 0 bases at V and 4 bases at J; junction bases unmatched: 6. The CDR3 bases are TGTGCCAGCAGCGTAGCCCCCGACAGGGCCTATGGCTACACCTTC. This sequence encodes CASSVAPDRAYGYTF.

This chain joins TRBV2 and TRBJ2-7; unclear D gene. The CDR3 totals 11 residues. Between the trimmed V and J ends, which lost 7 bases and 2 bases, there was a span of 6 bases. Germline V gives CDR1 SNHLY, CDR2 FYNNEI. The CDR3 loop reads CASTTTYEQYF. CDR3 bases: TGTGCCAGCACTACCACCTACGAGCAGTACTTC.

The chain combines TRBV6-5 with TRBJ1-2; TRBD1 agrees at 7 bases. CDR3 size: 13 residues. Germline V gene data show CDR1 as MNHEY and CDR2 as SVGAGI. After removal of 5 bases from V and 4 bases from J, the junction contained 4 bases not matched to a gene. The DNA of the CDR3 is TGTGCCAGCAGTCCGGGACAGTTCTATGGCTACACCTTC. Translating it yields CASSPGQFYGYTF.

The chain uses TRBV6-5 and TRBJ1-1; 11 nucleotides line up with TRBD1. The CDR3 covers 14 residues. V was clipped by 6 bases and J by 5 bases; unmatched bases: 5. Germline V CDR1 and CDR2: MNHEY, SVGAGI. In DNA form, the CDR3 reads TGTGCCAGCAGCTTGGACAGGGGGCGGACTGAAGCTTTCTTT. It yields the protein CASSLDRGRTEAFF.

The chain employs TRBV10-3 and TRBJ2-7; TRBD1 is a possible D gene (7 bases). CDR1 and CDR2 (germline): ENHRY, SYGVKD. This CDR3 has 17 amino acids. Between the trimmed V and J ends, which lost 0 bases and 1 base, there was a span of 16 bases. CDR3 sequence (DNA): TGTGCCATCAGTGAGTCGGTCGGGGGCAGGGGGTCCTACGAGCAGTACTTC. Amino acid sequence: CAISESVGGRGSYEQYF.

The table lists this clone with a count of one. The genes are TRBV24-1 and TRBJ2-5; 9 bases fit TRBD2. This CDR3 region has 17 residues. Losses at the gene ends were 3 bases for V and 2 bases for J; bases not matched to a gene: 9. Germline-derived CDR1 and CDR2 are KGHDR and SFDVKD. The CDR3 nucleotides are TGTGCCACCAGTGATGGACTAGCGCCGACAAATCAAGAGACCCAGTACTTC. Its protein product is CATSDGLAPTNQETQYF.

This sequence joins TRBV2 and TRBJ2-1, with a weak D call TRBD1 (6 bases). V was clipped by 3 bases and J by 0 bases, with 12 bases between them. The CDR3 spans 16 residues. Germline V gene lookup returns CDR1 SNHLY and CDR2 FYNNEI. The CDR3 here is CASSDPGQSSYNEQFF. The CDR3 coding sequence is TGTGCCAGCAGTGACCCGGGACAAAGCTCCTACAATGAGCAGTTCTTC.

This sequence joins TRBV5-5 and TRBJ2-1; 7 nucleotides align to TRBD2. The CDR3 is made up of 15 amino acids. In germline, CDR1 is SGHKS, CDR2 YYEKEE (reference sequence). Trimming at V came to 4 bases and at J to 6 bases, leaving 10 bases not matched to a gene. Here the CDR3 reads CASSRLADSPNEQFF. CDR3 coding DNA: TGTGCCAGCAGCCGCCTAGCGGATTCACCCAATGAGCAGTTCTTC.

The V call is TRBV5-1, the J call TRBJ1-1; D is uncertain. This CDR3 is 13 amino acids long. Between the trimmed V and J ends, which lost 1 base and 1 base, there was a span of 5 bases. Germline V CDR1 and CDR2: SGHRS, YFSETQ. CDR3 in DNA: TGCGCCAGCAGCTTGATTGAGAACACTGAAGCTTTCTTT. Translation: CASSLIENTEAFF.

The V gene is TRBV11-2, the J gene TRBJ2-7; 9 nucleotides match TRBD1. V dropped 6 bases and J dropped 5; count of bases not matched to a gene: 11. The CDR3 contains 15 residues. The germline V gene encodes CDR1 SGHAT and CDR2 FQNNGV. The CDR3 region is CASRGLWDRDDEQYF. The CDR3, as DNA: TGTGCCAGCAGGGGTCTGTGGGACAGGGACGACGAGCAGTACTTC.

V and J are TRBV6-5 and TRBJ1-5, with a tentative D call TRBD1 (6 bases). The ends were cut back, 5 bases at V and 1 base at J, with 12 bases in the middle. Germline loops: CDR1 MNHEY, CDR2 SVGAGI. This CDR3 contains 15 residues. The CDR3 region has the DNA TGTGCCAGCAGTCCCGGGGGCCCGAGCAATCAGCCCCAGCATTTT. Protein sequence: CASSPGGPSNQPQHF.

The chain has TRBV6-4 and TRBJ1-4; D remains ambiguous. The V and J ends lost 4 bases and 6 bases respectively, with 24 bases between them. CDR1 and CDR2 (germline): MRHNA, SNTAGT. CDR3 length equals 18 residues. CDR3 bases: TGTGCCAGCAGTGTATGGATACCGGCGGGAGGGTCAGATGAAAAACTGTTTTTT. Its translation is CASSVWIPAGGSDEKLFF.